This T cell receptor (beta chain) is drawn from a study of cytomegalovirus exposure and HLA in healthy donors (dated by TCRdb to 2015 to 2018). Turning to the overall study: A later analysis indicated that the 110 or so validation repertoires were generated on the platform also employed for the approximately 690 repertoires of the first cohort. The study aimed to test whether cataloging public T cell receptors could reveal signatures of past pathogen exposure. Besides the first cohort of around 700 subjects, a separate validation cohort made up of 90 to 150 different subjects was used. High-throughput TCR immunosequencing, statistical association of individual TCRs with disease status, and machine learning were combined to predict cytomegalovirus infection status.

Of note for this clone: Its antigen remains unidentified. There are no base qualities to consult, and no much larger clone falls within one base.

Clipping removes 3 bases from V and 3 bases from J, with 4 as the unmatched junction base count. CDR3 length: 15 amino acids, cysteine to phenylalanine. Left in the record is the CDR3 DNA by itself, 45 bases read in frame from the first base. From the germline V gene, CDR1 is MGHDK and CDR2 is SYGVNS. Receptor amplification or capture employed the immunoSEQ multiplex PCR assay. The study's processing was this. A statistical classification framework was built for diagnosing cytomegalovirus status from the catalog of TCR beta chain sequences. The table was pulled from immuneACCESS by TCRdb, which kept in-frame rearrangements only. Such tables lose some clones; where checked, under half of the loss comes from unresolved V genes, and the rest has no known cause. That table is the source of V, J and clone size, and D and trimming were worked out from the DNA. The sample table contains a few hundred thousand clones; only one count was recorded for nearly 90% of them. The ten largest clonotypes hold under 0.4% of the sample.

Donors formed part of the validation cohort, which comprised over a hundred subjects and was distinct from the first cohort of some 700 subjects. Study-level results and caveats: According to the authors, the approach could potentially be generalized to other disease states and immunological phenotypes. While some public TCRs were present in many individuals, most TCR sequences turned up only very rarely across donors. A total of 150 or so TCR beta chains were listed by the study as associated with cytomegalovirus. A few of the identified cytomegalovirus-associated TCR beta chains were confirmed in vitro to be specific for cytomegalovirus antigens. Subsequent analysis determined that TCRs grouped into clusters in the first cohort also showed a tendency toward co-occurrence across the roughly 120 validation repertoires, and approximately 94% of cluster scores exceeded 0. A later analysis had no HLA typing for the validation cohort, so co-occurrence there was scored across all 120 repertoires. The classifier was reported to diagnose cytomegalovirus status with high specificity and sensitivity in both the original and validation cohorts.

Material for sequencing was PBMCs. The receptor comes from a woman younger than 35 in good health and CMV-seronegative. The receptor chain draws on TRBV25-1 and TRBJ1-1; 10 central bases correspond to TRBD1. CDR3 sequence: CASSETGGADTEAFF. The nucleotides read TGTGCCAGCAGTGAGACAGGGGGCGCGGACACTGAAGCTTTCTTT. With the portions outside the CDR3 filled from the reference TRBV25-1 and TRBJ1-1 genes, the complete variable region becomes EADIYQTPRYLVIGTGKKITLECSQTMGHDKMYWYQQDPGMELHLIHYSYGVNSTEKGDLSSESTVSRIRTEHFPLTLESARPSHTSQYLCASSETGGADTEAFFGQGTRLTVV.